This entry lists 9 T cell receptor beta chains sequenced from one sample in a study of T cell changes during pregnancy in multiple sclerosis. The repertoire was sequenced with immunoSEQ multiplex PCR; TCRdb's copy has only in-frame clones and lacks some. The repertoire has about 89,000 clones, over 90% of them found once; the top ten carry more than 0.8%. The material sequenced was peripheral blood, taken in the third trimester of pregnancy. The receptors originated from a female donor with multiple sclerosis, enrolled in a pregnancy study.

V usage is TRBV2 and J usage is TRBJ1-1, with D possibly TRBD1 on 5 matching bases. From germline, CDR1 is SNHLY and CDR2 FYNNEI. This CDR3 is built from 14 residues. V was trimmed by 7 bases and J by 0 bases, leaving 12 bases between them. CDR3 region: CASNLKGVNTEAFF. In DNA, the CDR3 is TGTGCCAGCAACTTAAAAGGGGTGAACACTGAAGCTTTCTTT.

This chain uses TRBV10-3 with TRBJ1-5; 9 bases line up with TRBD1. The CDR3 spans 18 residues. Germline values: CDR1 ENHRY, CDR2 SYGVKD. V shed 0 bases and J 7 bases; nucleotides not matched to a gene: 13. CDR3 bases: TGTGCCATCAGTGAGTCTAAACTGACAGCAGACAGGGGGCAGCCCCAGCATTTT. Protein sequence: CAISESKLTADRGQPQHF.

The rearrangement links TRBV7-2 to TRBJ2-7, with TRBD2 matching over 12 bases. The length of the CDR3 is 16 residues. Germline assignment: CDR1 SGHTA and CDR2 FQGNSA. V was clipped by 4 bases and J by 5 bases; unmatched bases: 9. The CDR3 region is CASSSGLAGSLDEQYF. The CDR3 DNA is TGTGCCAGCAGCTCCGGACTAGCGGGGAGTCTCGACGAGCAGTACTTC. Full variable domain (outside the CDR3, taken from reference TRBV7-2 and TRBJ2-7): GAGVSQSPSNKVTEKGKDVELRCDPISGHTALYWYRQSLGQGLEFLIYFQGNSAPDKSGLPSDRFSAERTGGSVSTLTIQRTQQEDSAVYLCASSSGLAGSLDEQYFGPGTRLTVT.

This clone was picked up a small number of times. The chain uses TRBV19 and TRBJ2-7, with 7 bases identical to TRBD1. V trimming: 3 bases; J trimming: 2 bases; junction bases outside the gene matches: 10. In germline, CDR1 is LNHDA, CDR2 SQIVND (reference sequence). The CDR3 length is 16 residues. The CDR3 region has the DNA TGTGCCAGTAGTATGGATGGACAGGCGCTGACCTACGAGCAGTACTTC. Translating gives CASSMDGQALTYEQYF.

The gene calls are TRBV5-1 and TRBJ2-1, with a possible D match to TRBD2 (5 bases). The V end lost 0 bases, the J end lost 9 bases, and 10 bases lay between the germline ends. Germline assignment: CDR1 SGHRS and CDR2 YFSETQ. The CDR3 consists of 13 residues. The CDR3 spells CASSLVRSGEQFF. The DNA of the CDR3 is TGCGCCAGCAGCTTGGTCCGGAGCGGTGAGCAGTTCTTC.

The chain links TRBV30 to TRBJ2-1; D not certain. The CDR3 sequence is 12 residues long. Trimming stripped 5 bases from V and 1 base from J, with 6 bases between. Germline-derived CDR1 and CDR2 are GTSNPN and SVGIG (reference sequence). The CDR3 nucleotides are TGTGCCTGGGCTAATTCCTACAATGAGCAGTTCTTC. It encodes CAWANSYNEQFF.

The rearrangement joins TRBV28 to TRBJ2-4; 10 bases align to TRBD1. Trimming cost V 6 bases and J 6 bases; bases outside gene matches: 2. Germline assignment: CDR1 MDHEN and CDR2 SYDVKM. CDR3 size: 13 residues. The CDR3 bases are TGTGCCAGCAGGCGGACAGGGGGAAACATTCAGTACTTC. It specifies CASRRTGGNIQYF.

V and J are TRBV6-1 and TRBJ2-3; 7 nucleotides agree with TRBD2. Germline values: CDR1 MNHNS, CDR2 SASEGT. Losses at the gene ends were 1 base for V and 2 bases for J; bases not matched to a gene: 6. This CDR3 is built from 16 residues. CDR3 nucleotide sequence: TGTGCCAGCAGTGAAGTGTTAGCGGGTGTCACAGATACGCAGTATTTT. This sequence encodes CASSEVLAGVTDTQYF.

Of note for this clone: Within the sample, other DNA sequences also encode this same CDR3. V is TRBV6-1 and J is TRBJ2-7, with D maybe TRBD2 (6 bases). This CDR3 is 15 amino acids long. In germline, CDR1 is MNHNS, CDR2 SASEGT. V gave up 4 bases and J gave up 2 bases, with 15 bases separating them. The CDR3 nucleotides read TGTGCCAGCAGTGTTACATGGGGGAGGACCTACGAGCAGTACTTC. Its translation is CASSVTWGRTYEQYF.